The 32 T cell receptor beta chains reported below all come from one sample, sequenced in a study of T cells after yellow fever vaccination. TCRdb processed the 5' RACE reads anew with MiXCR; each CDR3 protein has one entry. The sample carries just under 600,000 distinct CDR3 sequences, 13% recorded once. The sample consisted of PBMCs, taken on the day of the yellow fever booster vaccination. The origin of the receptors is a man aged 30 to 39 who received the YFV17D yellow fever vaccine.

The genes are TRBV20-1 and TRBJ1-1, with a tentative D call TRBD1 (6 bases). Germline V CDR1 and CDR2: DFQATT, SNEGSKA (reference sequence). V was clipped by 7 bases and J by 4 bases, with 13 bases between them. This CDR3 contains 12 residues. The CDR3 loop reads CSVGRGGTEAFF. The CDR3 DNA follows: TGCAGTGTCGGGCGAGGGGGCACTGAAGCTTTCTTT.

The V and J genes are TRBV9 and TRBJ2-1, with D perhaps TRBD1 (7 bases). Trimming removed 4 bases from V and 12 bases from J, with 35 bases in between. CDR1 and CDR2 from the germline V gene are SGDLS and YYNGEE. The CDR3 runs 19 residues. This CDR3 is CASSPRRTGGNHVAQWQFF. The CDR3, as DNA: TGTGCCAGCAGCCCCCGGAGGACAGGCGGGAACCACGTGGCCCAGTGGCAGTTCTTC.

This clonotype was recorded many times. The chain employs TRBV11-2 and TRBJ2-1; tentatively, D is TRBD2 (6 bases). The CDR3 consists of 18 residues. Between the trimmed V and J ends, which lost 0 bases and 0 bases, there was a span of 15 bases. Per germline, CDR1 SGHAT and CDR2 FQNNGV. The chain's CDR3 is CASSLDLPSASSYNEQFF. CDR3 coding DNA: TGTGCCAGCAGCTTAGATCTGCCTAGCGCGAGCTCCTACAATGAGCAGTTCTTC.

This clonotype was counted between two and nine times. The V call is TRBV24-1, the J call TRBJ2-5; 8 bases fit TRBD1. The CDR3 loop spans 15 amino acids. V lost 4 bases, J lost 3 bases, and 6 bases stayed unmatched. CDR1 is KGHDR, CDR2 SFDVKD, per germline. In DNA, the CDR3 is TGTGCCACCAGTGACCTGGGACAGGCTGAAGAGACCCAGTACTTC. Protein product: CATSDLGQAEETQYF.

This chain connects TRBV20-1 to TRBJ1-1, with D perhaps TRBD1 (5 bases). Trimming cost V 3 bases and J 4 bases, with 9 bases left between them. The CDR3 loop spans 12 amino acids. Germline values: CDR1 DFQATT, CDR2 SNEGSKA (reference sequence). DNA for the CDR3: TGCAGTGCTAGTCAAGGGGTCACTGAAGCTTTCTTT. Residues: CSASQGVTEAFF.

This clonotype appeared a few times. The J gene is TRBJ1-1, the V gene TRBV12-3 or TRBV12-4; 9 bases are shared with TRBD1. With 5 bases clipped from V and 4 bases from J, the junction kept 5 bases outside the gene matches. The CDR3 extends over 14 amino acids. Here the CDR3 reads CASSRDRVGTEAFF. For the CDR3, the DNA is TGTGCCAGCAGTCGGGACAGGGTGGGCACTGAAGCTTTCTTT.

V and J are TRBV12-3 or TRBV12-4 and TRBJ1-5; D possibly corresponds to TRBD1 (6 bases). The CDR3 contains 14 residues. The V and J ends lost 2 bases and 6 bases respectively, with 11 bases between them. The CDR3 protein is CASSLSQGRQPQHF. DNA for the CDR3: TGTGCCAGCAGTTTAAGCCAGGGGCGTCAGCCCCAGCATTTT.

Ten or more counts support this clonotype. This CDR3 reads CASSLEPGRALSVKNIQYF. CDR3 nucleotide sequence: TGCGCCAGCAGCTTGGAGCCCGGGAGGGCTTTGTCGGTCAAAAACATTCAGTACTTC. The chain employs TRBV5-1 and TRBJ2-4, with TRBD2 matching over 8 bases. CDR1 is SGHRS and CDR2 is YFSETQ in the germline V gene. V was clipped by 0 bases and J by 3 bases; unmatched bases: 14. CDR3 length equals 19 residues.

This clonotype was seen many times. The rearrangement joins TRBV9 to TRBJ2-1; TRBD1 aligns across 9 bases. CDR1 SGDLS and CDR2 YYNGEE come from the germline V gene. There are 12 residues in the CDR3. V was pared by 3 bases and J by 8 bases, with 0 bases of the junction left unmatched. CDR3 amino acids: CASSGDRDEQFF. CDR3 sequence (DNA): TGTGCCAGCAGCGGGGACAGGGATGAGCAGTTCTTC.

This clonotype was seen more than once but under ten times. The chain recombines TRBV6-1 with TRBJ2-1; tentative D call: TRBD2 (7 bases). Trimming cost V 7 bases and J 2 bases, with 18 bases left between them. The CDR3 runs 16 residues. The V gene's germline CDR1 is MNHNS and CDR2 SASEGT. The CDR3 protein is CASNEGRDNPYNEQFF. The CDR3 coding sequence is TGTGCCAGCAACGAGGGGAGGGACAATCCCTACAATGAGCAGTTCTTC.

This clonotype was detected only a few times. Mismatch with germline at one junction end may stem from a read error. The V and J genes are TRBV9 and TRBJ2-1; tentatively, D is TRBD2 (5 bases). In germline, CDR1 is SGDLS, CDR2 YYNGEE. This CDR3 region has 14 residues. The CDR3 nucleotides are TGTGCCAGCAGCGTAGTAGCAGACTACAACGAGCAGTTCTTC. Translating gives CASSVVADYNEQFF.

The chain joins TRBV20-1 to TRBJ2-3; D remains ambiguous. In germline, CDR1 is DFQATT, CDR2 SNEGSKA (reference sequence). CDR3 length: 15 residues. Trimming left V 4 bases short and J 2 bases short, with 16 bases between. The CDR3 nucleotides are TGCAGTGCTACCGGAGCCCACGACTTCACAGATACGCAGTATTTT. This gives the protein CSATGAHDFTDTQYF.

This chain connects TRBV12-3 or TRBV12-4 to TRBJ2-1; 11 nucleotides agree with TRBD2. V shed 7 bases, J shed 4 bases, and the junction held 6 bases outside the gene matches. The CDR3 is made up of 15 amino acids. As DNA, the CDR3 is TGTGCCAGCACCACTAGCGGGAGTTCTTACAATGAGCAGTTCTTC. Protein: CASTTSGSSYNEQFF.

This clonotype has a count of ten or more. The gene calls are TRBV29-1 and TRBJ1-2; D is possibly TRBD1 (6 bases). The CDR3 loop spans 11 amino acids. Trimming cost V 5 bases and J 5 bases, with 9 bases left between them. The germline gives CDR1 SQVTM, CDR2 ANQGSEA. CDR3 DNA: TGCAGCGTTTTCGGACAGTATGGCTACACCTTC. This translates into CSVFGQYGYTF. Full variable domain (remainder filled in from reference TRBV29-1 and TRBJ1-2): SAVISQKPSRDICQRGTSLTIQCQVDSQVTMMFWYRQQPGQSLTLIATANQGSEATYESGFVIDKFPISRPNLTFSTLTVSNMSPEDSSIYLCSVFGQYGYTFGSGTRLTVV.

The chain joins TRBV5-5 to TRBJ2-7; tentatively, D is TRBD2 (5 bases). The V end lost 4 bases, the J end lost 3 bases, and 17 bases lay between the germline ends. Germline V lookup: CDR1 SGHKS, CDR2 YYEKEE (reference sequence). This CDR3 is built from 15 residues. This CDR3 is CASSPRGRYLYEQYF. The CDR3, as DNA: TGTGCCAGCAGCCCCAGAGGGCGGTATCTCTACGAGCAGTACTTC.

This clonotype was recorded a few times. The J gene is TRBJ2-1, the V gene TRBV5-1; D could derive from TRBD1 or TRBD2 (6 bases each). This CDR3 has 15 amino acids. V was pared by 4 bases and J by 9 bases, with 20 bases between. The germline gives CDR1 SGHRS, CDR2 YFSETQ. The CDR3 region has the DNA TGCGCCAGCAGCCGAGACCCGGGGGCGACGGCTGAGCAGTTCTTC. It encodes CASSRDPGATAEQFF.

CDR3: CASSHKIKASGRAPDTQYF. In DNA, the CDR3 is TGCGCCAGCAGTCATAAGATCAAGGCGAGCGGGAGGGCCCCAGATACGCAGTATTTT. V is TRBV4-3 and J is TRBJ2-3, with 10 positions matching TRBD2. The CDR3 has 19 residues. V gave up 6 bases and J gave up 4 bases; unmatched junction bases: 19. In germline, CDR1 is LGHNA, CDR2 YSLEER.

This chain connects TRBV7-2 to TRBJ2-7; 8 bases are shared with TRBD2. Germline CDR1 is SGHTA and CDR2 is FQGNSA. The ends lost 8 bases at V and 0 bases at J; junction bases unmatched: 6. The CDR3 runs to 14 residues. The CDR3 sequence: CASALGGVSYEQYF. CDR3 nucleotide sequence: TGTGCCAGCGCCCTCGGGGGGGTCTCCTACGAGCAGTACTTC.

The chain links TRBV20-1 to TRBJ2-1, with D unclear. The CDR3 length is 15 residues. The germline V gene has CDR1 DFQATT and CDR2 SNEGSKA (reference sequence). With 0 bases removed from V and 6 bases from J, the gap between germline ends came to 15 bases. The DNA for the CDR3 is TGCAGTGCTAGAGATCCCGGCGGCCCGGTCAATGAGCAGTTCTTC. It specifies CSARDPGGPVNEQFF.

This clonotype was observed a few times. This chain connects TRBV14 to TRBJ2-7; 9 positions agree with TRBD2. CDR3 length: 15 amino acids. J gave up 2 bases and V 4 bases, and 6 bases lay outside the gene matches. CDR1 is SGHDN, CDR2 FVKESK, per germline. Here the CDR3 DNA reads TGTGCCAGCAGCCGTCAGGCGGGAGGGCCCTACGAGCAGTACTTC. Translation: CASSRQAGGPYEQYF.

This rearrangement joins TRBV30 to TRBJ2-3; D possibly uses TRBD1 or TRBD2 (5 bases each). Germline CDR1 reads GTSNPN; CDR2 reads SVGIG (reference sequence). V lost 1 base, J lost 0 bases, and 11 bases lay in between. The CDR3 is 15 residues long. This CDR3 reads CAWSGGGGSTDTQYF. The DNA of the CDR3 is TGTGCCTGGAGTGGGGGCGGCGGGAGCACAGATACGCAGTATTTT. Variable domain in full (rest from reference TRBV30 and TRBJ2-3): SQTIHQWPATLVQPVGSPLSLECTVEGTSNPNLYWYRQAAGRGLQLLFYSVGIGQISSEVPQNLSASRPQDRQFILSSKKLLLSDSGFYLCAWSGGGGSTDTQYFGPGTRLTVL.

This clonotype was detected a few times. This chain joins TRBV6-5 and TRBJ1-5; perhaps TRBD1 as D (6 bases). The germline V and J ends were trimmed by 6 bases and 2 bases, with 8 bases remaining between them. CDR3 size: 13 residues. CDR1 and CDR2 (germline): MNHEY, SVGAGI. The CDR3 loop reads CASRQGRNQPQHF. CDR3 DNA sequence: TGTGCCAGCAGACAGGGCCGCAATCAGCCCCAGCATTTT.

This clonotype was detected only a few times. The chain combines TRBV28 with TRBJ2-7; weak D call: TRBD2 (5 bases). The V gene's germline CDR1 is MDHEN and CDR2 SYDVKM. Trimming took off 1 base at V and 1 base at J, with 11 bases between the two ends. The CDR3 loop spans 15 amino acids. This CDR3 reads CASSLSLTGSYEQYF. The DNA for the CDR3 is TGTGCCAGCAGTTTATCCCTGACGGGATCCTACGAGCAGTACTTC.

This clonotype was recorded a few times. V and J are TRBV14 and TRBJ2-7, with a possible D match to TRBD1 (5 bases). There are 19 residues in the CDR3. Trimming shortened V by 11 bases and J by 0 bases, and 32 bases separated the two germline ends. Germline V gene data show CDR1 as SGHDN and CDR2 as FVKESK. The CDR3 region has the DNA TGTGCCCGCCTAACGGCAATCCGGCCCGGCGGACACCACTCCTACGAGCAGTACTTC. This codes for CARLTAIRPGGHHSYEQYF.

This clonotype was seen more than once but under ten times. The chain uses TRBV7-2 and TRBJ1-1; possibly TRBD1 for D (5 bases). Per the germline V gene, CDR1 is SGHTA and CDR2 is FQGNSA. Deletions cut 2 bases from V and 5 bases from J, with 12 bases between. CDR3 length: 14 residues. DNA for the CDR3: TGTGCCAGCAGCTTAAGGGGCGTGGGGACTGAAGCTTTCTTT. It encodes CASSLRGVGTEAFF.

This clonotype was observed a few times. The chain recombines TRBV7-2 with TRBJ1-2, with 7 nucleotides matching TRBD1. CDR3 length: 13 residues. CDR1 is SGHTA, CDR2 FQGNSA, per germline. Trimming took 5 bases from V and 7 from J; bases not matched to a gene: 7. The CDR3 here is CASSPRGLSGYTF. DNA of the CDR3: TGTGCCAGCAGCCCCAGGGGGTTGAGTGGCTACACCTTC.

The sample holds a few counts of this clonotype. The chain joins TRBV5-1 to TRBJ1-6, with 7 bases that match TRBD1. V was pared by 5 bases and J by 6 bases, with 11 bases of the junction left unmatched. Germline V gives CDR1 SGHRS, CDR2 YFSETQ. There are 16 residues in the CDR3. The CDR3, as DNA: TGCGCCAGCAGGAGGAGTGAGGGGGCTAGTAATTCACCCCTCCACTTT. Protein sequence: CASRRSEGASNSPLHF.

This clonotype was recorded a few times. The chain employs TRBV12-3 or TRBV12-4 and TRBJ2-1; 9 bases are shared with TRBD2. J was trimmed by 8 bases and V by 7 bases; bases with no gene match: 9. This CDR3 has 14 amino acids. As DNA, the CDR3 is TGTGCCAGCATAGTAGCGGGAGTCGCGTATGAGCAGTTCTTC. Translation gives CASIVAGVAYEQFF.

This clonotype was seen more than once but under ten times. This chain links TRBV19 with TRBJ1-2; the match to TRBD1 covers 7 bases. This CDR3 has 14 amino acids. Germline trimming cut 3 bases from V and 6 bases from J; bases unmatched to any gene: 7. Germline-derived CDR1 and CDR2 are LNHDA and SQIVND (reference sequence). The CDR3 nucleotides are TGTGCCAGTAGTATGTCAGGACAGGCTGATGGCTACACCTTC. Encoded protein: CASSMSGQADGYTF.

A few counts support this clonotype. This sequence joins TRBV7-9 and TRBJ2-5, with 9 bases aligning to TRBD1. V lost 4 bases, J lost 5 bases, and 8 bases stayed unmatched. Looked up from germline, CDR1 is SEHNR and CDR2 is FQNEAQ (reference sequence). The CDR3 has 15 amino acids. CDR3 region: CASSYGQGLGETQYF. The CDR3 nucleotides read TGTGCCAGCAGCTACGGACAGGGGTTGGGGGAGACCCAGTACTTC.

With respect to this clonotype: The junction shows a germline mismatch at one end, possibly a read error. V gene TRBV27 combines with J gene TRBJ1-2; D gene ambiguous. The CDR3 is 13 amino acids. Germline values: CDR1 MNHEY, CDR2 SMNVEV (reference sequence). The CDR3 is CASSSSPGAGLLF. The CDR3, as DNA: TGTGCCAGCAGTTCCTCCCCCGGCGCAGGCCTCCTCTTC.

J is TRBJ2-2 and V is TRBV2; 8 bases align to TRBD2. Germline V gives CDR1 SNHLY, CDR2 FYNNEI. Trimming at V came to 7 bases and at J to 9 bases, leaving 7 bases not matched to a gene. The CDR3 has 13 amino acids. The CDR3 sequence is CASNDGGVRELFF. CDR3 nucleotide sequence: TGTGCCAGCAATGACGGGGGGGTAAGGGAGCTGTTTTTT.